This TCR beta chain was retrieved from a study of regulatory T cells in long-lasting Graves disease (dated by TCRdb to about 2021). About the investigation overall: Patients with newly diagnosed Graves' disease had been on antithyroid drugs for under 3 months. The study was conducted in China and was registered as a clinical trial. TCR sequencing covered around 13 persistent and roughly 20 newly diagnosed Graves' disease patients, 33 samples in total. Patients with persistent Graves' disease were compared with patients with newly diagnosed Graves' disease using TCR sequencing and RNA sequencing of peripheral blood.

The CDR3 spans 17 residues, from the cysteine through the phenylalanine. Kept here is only the CDR3 DNA, which spans 51 bases and is read in frame from base 1. The germline V gene provides CDR1 SGHAT and CDR2 FQNNGV. V loses 0 bases at its end and J loses 5 bases; junction bases beyond the gene matches: 10. The time point label of this sample denotes: newly diagnosed GD, antithyroid drugs for less than 3 months. RNA was extracted from PBMCs in TRIzol for both TCR sequencing and RNA sequencing. Graves' disease was diagnosed according to American Thyroid Association guidelines. Patients for the study were recruited at an endocrinology department in Xi'an, China. Each patient gave 8.5 to 9.5 milliliters of peripheral blood, collected in an EDTA anticoagulant tube. Ficoll Paque Plus density gradient separation was used to isolate PBMCs, and no further T cell sorting was performed. An Agilent 2100 Bioanalyzer and agarose gel were used to check RNA quality, while a NanoDrop 2000 measured RNA concentration.

Overall study outcomes, separate from this receptor: Persistent disease showed preferential use of TRBV28, TRBJ1-2 and TRBJ2-5, whereas newly diagnosed disease favored TRBV20-1 and TRBJ2-1. As a limitation, the authors acknowledged that the small sample size may reduce accuracy. Sequencing and analysis were restricted to the TCR beta chain. Persistent patients shared more public clonotypes among themselves (approximately 2,500) than newly diagnosed patients did (approximately 970). Compared with newly diagnosed patients, patients with persistent Graves' disease had lower TCR Shannon entropy and fewer highly expanded clones, which suggests clonal expansion. The study examined only peripheral blood because the primary lesion, thyroid tissue, could not be accessed.

This clonotype was seen many times. Its antigen target is currently unknown. Base qualities are not at hand, and no much larger clone is one base apart. Library construction relied on multiplex PCR. This sample was sequenced with an Illumina HiSeq 4000. CDR3 regions were amplified by Arm-PCR with iRepertoire HTBI primers to construct TCR beta libraries. Gel purification was performed on PCR products prior to sequencing. The source study handled its data this way. Across samples, roughly 60 TRBV and around 15 TRBJ segments were identified and used for gene usage analysis of CDR3 amino acid clonotypes. Filtered high-quality paired reads were merged into contigs using COPE and FqMerger. BLAST was used to align contigs to IMGT TRBV, TRBD and TRBJ reference genes, with CDR3 defined following IMGT. Any clonotype with a frequency above 0.1% was classified as a highly expanded clone. Repertoire diversity was measured by Shannon entropy, and V-J evenness by the Gini coefficient. Clonotypes shared by more than one individual were considered public. TCRdb reran the public reads through fastp at Q25 and MiXCR, keeping productive beta chains. CDR3 protein sequences are deduplicated, and each keeps its most common genes and DNA. The V and J calls and clone size are TCRdb's, not the authors'. The sample includes approximately 350,000 distinct CDR3 sequences, with 16% observed a single time. Roughly 27% of the sample rests with the top ten.

The sample was also reused in another study, on T cells in Graves' hyperthyroidism and ophthalmopathy. The second publication reports: Graves' hyperthyroidism was defined as stable when no progression to ophthalmopathy occurred over 18 months of follow-up. Hyperthyroidism patients were aged 18 to 65 years and newly diagnosed, with disease duration of less than 2 months. Any patient with an uncontrolled infection, another autoimmune disease, pregnancy or lactation was excluded. Clinical symptoms, serum thyroxine and TRAb, thyroid ultrasound, and orbital computed tomography formed the basis for the diagnoses. The first round of RT-PCR for the TCR CDR3 was performed with the HTBI primer set and the Qiagen OneStep RT-PCR kit. Most expanded thyroid clonotypes (frequency above 0.001) were also detected in blood, suggesting blood repertoires may reflect thyroid immune responses. In cross-validation, a model built on a 13 V-J signature told ophthalmopathy apart from stable hyperthyroidism with 85% to 90% sensitivity and about 81% specificity, and in testing the same model reached 80%/75%. In validation, progression to ophthalmopathy was predicted by the model with almost 71% sensitivity and roughly 72% specificity, a median of about 6.4 months before onset. A discovery cohort of approximately 97 patients, about 40 with Graves' ophthalmopathy and about 58 with stable Graves' hyperthyroidism, was used to find distinguishing TCR V-J signatures. Whether ophthalmopathy could be predicted prospectively was tested in an independent validation cohort made up of 18 to 20 hyperthyroidism patients plus 17 patients who later progressed to ophthalmopathy. The 75 to 100 discovery patients were randomly split 7:3 into training and test sets. The study also compared thyroid tissue and blood T-cell repertoires from five or six Graves' hyperthyroidism patients. After blood sampling, hyperthyroidism patients were treated with methimazole at a starting dose of 30 mg daily, and ophthalmopathy patients were treated with high-dose intravenous methylprednisolone. A second multiplex PCR round built the libraries, followed by size selection and purification. Sequencing of the libraries was done on an Illumina HiSeq2000 using paired-end 100 bp reads. Raw data were processed with SOAPnuke, discarding reads with adapters, uncalled bases, mean Phred below 15, or no exact constant-primer or identifier match. COPE v1.2.5 was used to merge the high-quality paired reads, and each unique nucleotide sequence was defined as a clonotype. Clonotypes were aligned to IMGT TRBV, TRBD and TRBJ reference segments using MiTCR v1.1. The analysis was restricted to V-J combinations with a frequency above 0.0001, which together covered 98% to 99.2% of the repertoires. The TCS score was defined as the ratio of F50 (clonal expansion) to E x V (chaos), calculated using BLOSUM62-based TCRdist between CDR3 peptides within each V-J. Welch's t-statistics and random forest reduced roughly 500 V-J features to about 12, which were used in a naive Bayes classifier (R e1071). Sample size was not statistically predetermined, and investigators were not blinded to group allocation. According to the paper, TCR Vbeta CDR3 sequencing was carried out on 135 peripheral blood samples, which came from more than 40 ophthalmopathy, roughly 75 hyperthyroidism and some 17 progressor patients.

This receptor chain uses TRBV11-2 and TRBJ2-5, with 9 junctional bases fitting TRBD2. The sequence came from a man in his forties with Graves disease. Donor details come from another sample of the same person, matched by shared clones. Sequencing used peripheral blood mononuclear cells (PBMCs), obtained at new diagnosis, from a patient treated with antithyroid drugs. The CDR3 is CASSLEVGGGAGETQYF. The nucleotides are TGTGCCAGCAGCTTAGAAGTCGGCGGGGGGGCCGGCGAGACCCAGTACTTC.